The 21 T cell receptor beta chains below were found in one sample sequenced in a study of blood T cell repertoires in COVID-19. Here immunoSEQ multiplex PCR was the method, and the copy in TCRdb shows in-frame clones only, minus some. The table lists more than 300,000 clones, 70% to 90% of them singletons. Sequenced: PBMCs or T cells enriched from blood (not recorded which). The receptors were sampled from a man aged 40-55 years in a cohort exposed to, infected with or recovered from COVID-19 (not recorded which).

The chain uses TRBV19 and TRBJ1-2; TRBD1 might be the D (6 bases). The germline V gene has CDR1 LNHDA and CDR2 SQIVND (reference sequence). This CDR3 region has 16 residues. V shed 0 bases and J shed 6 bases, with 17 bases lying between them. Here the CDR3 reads CASSIDGAGDRDGYTF. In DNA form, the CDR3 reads TGTGCCAGTAGTATAGATGGGGCAGGGGATAGGGATGGCTACACCTTC.

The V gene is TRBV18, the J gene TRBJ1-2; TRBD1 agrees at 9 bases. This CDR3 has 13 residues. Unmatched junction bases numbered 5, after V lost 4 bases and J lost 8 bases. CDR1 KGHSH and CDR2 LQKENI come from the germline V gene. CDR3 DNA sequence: TGTGCCAGCTCACGACAGGGGGGCAACGGCTACACCTTC. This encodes CASSRQGGNGYTF.

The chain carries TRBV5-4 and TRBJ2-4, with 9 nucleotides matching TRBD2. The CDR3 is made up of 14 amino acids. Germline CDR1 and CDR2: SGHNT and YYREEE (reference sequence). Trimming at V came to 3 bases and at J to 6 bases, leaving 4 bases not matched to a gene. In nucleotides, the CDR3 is TGTGCCAGCAGCTCCGCGGGAGGGAGAAACATTCAGTACTTC. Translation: CASSSAGGRNIQYF.

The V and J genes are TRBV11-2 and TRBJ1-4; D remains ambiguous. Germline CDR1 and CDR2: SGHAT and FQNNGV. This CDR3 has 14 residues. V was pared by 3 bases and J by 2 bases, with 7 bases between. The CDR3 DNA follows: TGTGCCAGCAGCTTCCGGGTTACTAATGAAAAACTGTTTTTT. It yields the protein CASSFRVTNEKLFF.

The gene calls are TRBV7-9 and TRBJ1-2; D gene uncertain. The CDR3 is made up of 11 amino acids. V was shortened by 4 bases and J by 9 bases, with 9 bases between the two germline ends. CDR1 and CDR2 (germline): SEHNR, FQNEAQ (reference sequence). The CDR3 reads CASSSRYSYTF. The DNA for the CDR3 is TGTGCCAGCAGCTCCAGATATAGCTACACCTTC.

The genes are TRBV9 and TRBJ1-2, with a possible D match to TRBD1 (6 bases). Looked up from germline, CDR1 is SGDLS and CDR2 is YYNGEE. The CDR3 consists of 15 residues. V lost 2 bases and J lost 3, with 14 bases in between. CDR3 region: CASSVAGTFYYGYTF. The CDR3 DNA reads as TGTGCCAGCAGCGTCGCAGGGACATTCTACTATGGCTACACCTTC. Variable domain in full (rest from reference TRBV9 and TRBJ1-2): DSGVTQTPKHLITATGQRVTLRCSPRSGDLSVYWYQQSLDQGLQFLIQYYNGEERAKGNILERFSAQQFPDLHSELNLSSLELGDSALYFCASSVAGTFYYGYTFGSGTRLTVV.

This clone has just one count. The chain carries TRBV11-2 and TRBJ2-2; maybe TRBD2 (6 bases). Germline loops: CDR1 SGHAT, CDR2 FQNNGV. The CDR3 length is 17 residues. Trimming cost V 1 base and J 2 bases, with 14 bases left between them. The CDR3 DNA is TGTGCCAGCAGCTTAGTTGGGGGGAGCGCCAACACCGGGGAGCTGTTTTTT. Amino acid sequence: CASSLVGGSANTGELFF.

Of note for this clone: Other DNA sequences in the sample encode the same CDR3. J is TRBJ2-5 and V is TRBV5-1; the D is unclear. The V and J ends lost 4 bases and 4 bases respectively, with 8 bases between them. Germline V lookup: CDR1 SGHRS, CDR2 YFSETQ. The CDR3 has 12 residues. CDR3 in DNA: TGCGCCAGCAGCCTTACACGAGAGACCCAGTACTTC. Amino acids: CASSLTRETQYF.

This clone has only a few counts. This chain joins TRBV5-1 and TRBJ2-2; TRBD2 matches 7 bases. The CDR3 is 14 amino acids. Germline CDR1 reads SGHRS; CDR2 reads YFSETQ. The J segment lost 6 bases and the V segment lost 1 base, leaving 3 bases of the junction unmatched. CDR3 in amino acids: CASSLWEGPGELFF. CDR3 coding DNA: TGCGCCAGCAGCTTGTGGGAGGGCCCCGGGGAGCTGTTTTTT.

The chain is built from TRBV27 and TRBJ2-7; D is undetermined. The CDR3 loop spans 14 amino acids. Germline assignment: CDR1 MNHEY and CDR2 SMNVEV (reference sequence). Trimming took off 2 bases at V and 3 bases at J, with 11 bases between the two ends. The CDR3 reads CASSLVGSNYEQYF. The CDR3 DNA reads TGTGCCAGCAGTTTAGTGGGCAGCAACTACGAGCAGTACTTC.

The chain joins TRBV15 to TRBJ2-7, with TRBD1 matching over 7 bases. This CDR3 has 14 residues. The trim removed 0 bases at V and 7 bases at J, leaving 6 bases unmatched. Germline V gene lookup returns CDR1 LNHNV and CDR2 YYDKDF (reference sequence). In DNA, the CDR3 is TGTGCCACCAGCAGAGATAGGGGGCTATGGGAGCAGTACTTC. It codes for CATSRDRGLWEQYF.

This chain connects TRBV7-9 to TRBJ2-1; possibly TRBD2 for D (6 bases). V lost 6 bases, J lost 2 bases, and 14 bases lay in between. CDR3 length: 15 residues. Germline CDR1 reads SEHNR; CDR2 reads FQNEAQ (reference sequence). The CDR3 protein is CASRSGGIAYNEQFF. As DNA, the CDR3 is TGTGCCAGCAGATCTGGAGGGATCGCCTACAATGAGCAGTTCTTC.

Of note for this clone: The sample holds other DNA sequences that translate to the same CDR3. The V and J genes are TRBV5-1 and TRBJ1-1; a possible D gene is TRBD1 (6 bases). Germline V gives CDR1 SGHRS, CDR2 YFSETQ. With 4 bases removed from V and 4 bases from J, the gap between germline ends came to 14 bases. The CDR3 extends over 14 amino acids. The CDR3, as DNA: TGCGCCAGCAGCCTTGCGGGGGGCGGCACTGAAGCTTTCTTT. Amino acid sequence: CASSLAGGGTEAFF.

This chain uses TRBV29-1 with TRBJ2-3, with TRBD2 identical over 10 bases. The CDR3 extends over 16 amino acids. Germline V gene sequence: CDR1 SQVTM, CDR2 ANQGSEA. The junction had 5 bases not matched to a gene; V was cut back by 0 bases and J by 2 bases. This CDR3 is CSVEDRLAGVTDTQYF. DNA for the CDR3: TGCAGCGTTGAAGATCGTCTAGCGGGAGTCACAGATACGCAGTATTTT.

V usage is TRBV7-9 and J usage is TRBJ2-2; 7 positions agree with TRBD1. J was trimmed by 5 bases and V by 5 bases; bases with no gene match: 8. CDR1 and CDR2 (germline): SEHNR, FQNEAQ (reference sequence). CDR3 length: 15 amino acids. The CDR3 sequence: CASSVTGTVTGELFF. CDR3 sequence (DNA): TGTGCCAGCAGCGTCACCGGGACAGTTACCGGGGAGCTGTTTTTT.

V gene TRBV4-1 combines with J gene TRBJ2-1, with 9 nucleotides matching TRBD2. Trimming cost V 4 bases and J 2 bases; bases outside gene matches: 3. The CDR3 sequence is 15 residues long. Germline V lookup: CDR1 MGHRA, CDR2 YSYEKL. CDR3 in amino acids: CASSRAGGPYNEQFF. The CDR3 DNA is TGCGCCAGCAGCCGAGCGGGAGGACCCTACAATGAGCAGTTCTTC.

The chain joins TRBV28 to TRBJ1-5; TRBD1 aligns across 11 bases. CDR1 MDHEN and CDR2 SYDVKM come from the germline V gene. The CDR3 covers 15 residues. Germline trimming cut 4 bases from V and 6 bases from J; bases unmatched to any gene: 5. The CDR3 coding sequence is TGTGCCAGCAGTTCATCCGGGACAGGGGGTCAGCCCCAGCATTTT. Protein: CASSSSGTGGQPQHF.

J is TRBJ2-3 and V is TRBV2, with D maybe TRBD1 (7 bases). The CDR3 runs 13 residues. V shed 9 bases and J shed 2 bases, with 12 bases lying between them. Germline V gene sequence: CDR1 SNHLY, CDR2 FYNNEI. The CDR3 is CARRDRLTDTQYF. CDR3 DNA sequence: TGTGCCAGGCGGGACAGACTCACAGATACGCAGTATTTT. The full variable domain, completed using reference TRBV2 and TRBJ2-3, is EPEVTQTPSHQVTQMGQEVILRCVPISNHLYFYWYRQILGQKVEFLVSFYNNEISEKSEIFDDQFSVERPDGSNFTLKIRSTKLEDSAMYFCARRDRLTDTQYFGPGTRLTVL.

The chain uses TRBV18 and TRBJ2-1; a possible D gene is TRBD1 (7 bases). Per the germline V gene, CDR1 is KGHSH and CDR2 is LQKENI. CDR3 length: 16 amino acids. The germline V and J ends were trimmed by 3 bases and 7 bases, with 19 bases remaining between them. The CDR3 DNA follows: TGTGCCAGCTCACCGACTAGATCCCCCAGGGGGAATGAGCAGTTCTTC. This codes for CASSPTRSPRGNEQFF.

CDR3 DNA: TGTGCCAGCAGTTACACAGGGGAATGGGGGACTGAAGCTTTCTTT. The encoded protein is CASSYTGEWGTEAFF. This chain joins TRBV6-5 and TRBJ1-1, with 7 bases matching TRBD1. Germline lookup yields CDR1 MNHEY and CDR2 SVGAGI. The CDR3 runs to 15 residues. Trimming took 2 bases from V and 5 from J; bases not matched to a gene: 8.

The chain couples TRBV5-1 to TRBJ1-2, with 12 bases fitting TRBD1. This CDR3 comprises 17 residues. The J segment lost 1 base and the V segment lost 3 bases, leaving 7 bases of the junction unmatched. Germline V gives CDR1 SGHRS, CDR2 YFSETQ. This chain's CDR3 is CASSSRGQGARNYGYTF. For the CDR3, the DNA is TGCGCCAGCAGCTCTCGGGGACAGGGGGCGCGTAACTATGGCTACACCTTC.